The TCR beta chain under discussion was sequenced for a study of blood T cell repertoires in COVID-19. The wider study: The study drew acute and convalescent COVID-19 samples from the United States, Italy and Spain. PBMCs, B-cell-depleted T cells, or T cells provided the cDNA or gDNA that made up the material.

The junction had 7 bases not matched to a gene; V was cut back by 6 bases and J by 6 bases. This CDR3 has 14 residues. Germline CDR1 LGHDT, CDR2 YNNKEL (reference sequence). Measured with immunoSEQ multiplex PCR; TCRdb has only the in-frame clones, and not every one. The sample holds about 220,000 clones, roughly 90% seen once. This TCR was sampled from a woman in her 30s who had recovered from COVID-19. This rearrangement joins TRBV3-1 (or the pseudogene TRBV3-2) to TRBJ2-7; 11 bases match TRBD2. The sequenced material came from PBMCs or T cells enriched from blood (not recorded which). The CDR3 loop is CASSSGGASREQYF. CDR3 bases: TGTGCCAGCAGTAGCGGGGGGGCCTCCCGCGAGCAGTACTTC.